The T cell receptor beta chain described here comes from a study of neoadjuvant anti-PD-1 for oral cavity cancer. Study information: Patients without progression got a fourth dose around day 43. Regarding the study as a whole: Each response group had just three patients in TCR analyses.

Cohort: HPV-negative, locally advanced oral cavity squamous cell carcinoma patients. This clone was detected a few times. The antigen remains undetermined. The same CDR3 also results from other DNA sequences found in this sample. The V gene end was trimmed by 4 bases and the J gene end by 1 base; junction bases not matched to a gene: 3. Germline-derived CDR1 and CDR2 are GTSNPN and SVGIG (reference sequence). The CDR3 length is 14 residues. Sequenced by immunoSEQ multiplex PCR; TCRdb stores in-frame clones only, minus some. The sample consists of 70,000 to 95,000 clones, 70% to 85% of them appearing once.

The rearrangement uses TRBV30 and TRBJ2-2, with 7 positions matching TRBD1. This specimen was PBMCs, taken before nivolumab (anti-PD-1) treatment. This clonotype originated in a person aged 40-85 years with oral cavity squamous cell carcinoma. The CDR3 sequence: CAWTRQGNTGELFF. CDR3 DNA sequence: TGTGCCTGGACCCGACAGGGGAACACCGGGGAGCTGTTTTTT.